This T cell receptor beta chain was recorded in a study (dated by TCRdb to 2016 to 2018). The germline V gene supplies CDR1 MNHEY and CDR2 SVGEGT. The junction carries 13 bases between V and J, which are trimmed by 7 bases and 7 bases respectively. There are 12 amino acids in the CDR3, from cysteine to phenylalanine inclusive. The CDR3 DNA has 36 bases and is translated from base 1. Libraries were constructed by RT-PCR. The instrument given in TCRdb is Illumina MiSeq. TCRdb passed the public sequencing reads through fastp at Q25 and MiXCR, retaining productive beta sequences. Identical CDR3 proteins give one entry, which carries the most common genes and DNA. This sample lists hundreds of thousands of distinct CDR3 sequences; about 14% were detected once. The leading ten clones occupy 3.6% of the sample. This clonotype has more than one count but fewer than ten. Its antigen is not yet known. There are no base qualities to consult, and no much larger clone falls within one base.

The sequence came from a female donor in good health, serving as a healthy control. This chain is built from TRBV6-2 or TRBV6-3 and TRBJ1-2; TRBD1 is a possible D gene, resting on 5 matching bases. Sequenced material: memory CD4+ T cells from blood. The DNA sequence is TGTGCCAGCACTCAACACGGGGCTGGCTACACCTTC. The resulting protein is CASTQHGAGYTF.